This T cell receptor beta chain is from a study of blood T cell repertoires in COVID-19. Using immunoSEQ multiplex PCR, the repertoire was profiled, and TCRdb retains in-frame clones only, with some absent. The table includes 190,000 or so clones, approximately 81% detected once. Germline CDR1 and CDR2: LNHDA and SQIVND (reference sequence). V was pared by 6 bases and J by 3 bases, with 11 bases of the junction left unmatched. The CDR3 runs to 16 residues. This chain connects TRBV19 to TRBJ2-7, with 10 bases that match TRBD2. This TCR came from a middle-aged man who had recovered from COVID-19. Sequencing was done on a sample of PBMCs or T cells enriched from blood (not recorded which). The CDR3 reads CASSPAGLAVFYEQYF. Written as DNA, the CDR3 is TGTGCCAGTAGCCCCGCTGGACTAGCGGTCTTCTACGAGCAGTACTTC.